Each of the 22 T cell receptor beta chains below was sequenced from the same sample in a study of blood T cell repertoires in COVID-19. Produced via immunoSEQ multiplex PCR; TCRdb's table is partial and in-frame only. The sample contains just over 650,000 clones, approximately 90% of which appear only once. Sequencing was performed on peripheral blood. The source is a woman under 30 with acute or convalescent COVID-19.

V and J are TRBV12-5 and TRBJ1-1; D call uncertain. Trimming stripped 7 bases from V and 0 bases from J, with 12 bases between. CDR1 and CDR2 (germline): LGHNT, FRNRAP. This CDR3 spans 14 amino acids. The CDR3 loop reads CASEIAGLNTEAFF. CDR3 DNA sequence: TGTGCTAGTGAGATTGCGGGATTGAACACTGAAGCTTTCTTT.

The chain recombines TRBV7-9 with TRBJ1-3; 7 bases fit TRBD1. This CDR3 spans 16 amino acids. Germline V gives CDR1 SEHNR, CDR2 FQNEAQ (reference sequence). V gave up 1 base and J gave up 0 bases; unmatched junction bases: 3. The CDR3 DNA is TGTGCCAGCAGCTTAGACAGGGGATACTCTGGAAACACCATATATTTT. It translates to CASSLDRGYSGNTIYF.

The chain is built from TRBV2 and TRBJ1-3; D remains ambiguous. Trimming shortened V by 5 bases and J by 7 bases, and 15 bases separated the two germline ends. This CDR3 has 14 residues. Germline V gene lookup returns CDR1 SNHLY and CDR2 FYNNEI. The CDR3 DNA is TGTGCCAGCAGTCCGGACGGGATCGGGAACACCATATATTTT. It codes for CASSPDGIGNTIYF.

The chain recombines TRBV7-2 with TRBJ1-2; 8 nucleotides align to TRBD1. The V gene end was trimmed by 3 bases and the J gene end by 0 bases; junction bases not matched to a gene: 3. CDR1 SGHTA and CDR2 FQGNSA come from the germline V gene. The length of the CDR3 is 15 residues. This CDR3 is CASSFPGGANYGYTF. CDR3 sequence (DNA): TGTGCCAGCAGCTTCCCAGGGGGCGCTAACTATGGCTACACCTTC. Filled out from reference TRBV7-2 and TRBJ1-2, the complete variable domain reads GAGVSQSPSNKVTEKGKDVELRCDPISGHTALYWYRQSLGQGLEFLIYFQGNSAPDKSGLPSDRFSAERTGGSVSTLTIQRTQQEDSAVYLCASSFPGGANYGYTFGSGTRLTVV.

The rearrangement uses TRBV3-1 (or the pseudogene TRBV3-2) and TRBJ1-2; D is uncertain. The CDR3 totals 13 residues. CDR1 and CDR2 from the germline V gene are LGHDT and YNNKEL (reference sequence). The ends were cut back, 1 base at V and 5 bases at J, with 8 bases in the middle. This CDR3 reads CASSQVSDYGYTF. CDR3 bases: TGTGCCAGCAGCCAAGTAAGCGATTATGGCTACACCTTC.

Written as DNA, the CDR3 is TGTGCCAGCTCATCCGACAGGGGCGGTCAGCCCCAGCATTTT. This sequence encodes CASSSDRGGQPQHF. This chain connects TRBV18 to TRBJ1-5, with 8 bases identical to TRBD1. The trim removed 5 bases at V and 6 bases at J, leaving 6 bases unmatched. CDR3 size: 14 residues. Germline CDR1 reads KGHSH; CDR2 reads LQKENI.

This chain connects TRBV7-9 to TRBJ2-7; TRBD2 aligns across 7 bases. Germline V gene lookup returns CDR1 SEHNR and CDR2 FQNEAQ (reference sequence). CDR3 size: 15 residues. J lost 4 bases, V lost 5 bases, and 11 bases had no gene match. CDR3 coding DNA: TGTGCCAGCAGCCCTGGTTGGGGGGGTTGGTACGAGCAGTACTTC. Translating it yields CASSPGWGGWYEQYF.

This clone was seen once. CDR3 amino acids: CASSPRQGNTEAFF. DNA of the CDR3: TGTGCCAGCAGTCCCCGACAGGGAAACACTGAAGCTTTCTTT. J is TRBJ1-1 and V is TRBV6-5, with TRBD1 matching 7 bases. Germline loops: CDR1 MNHEY, CDR2 SVGAGI. CDR3 size: 14 residues. V gave up 5 bases and J gave up 2 bases; unmatched junction bases: 5.

This clone has just one count. This rearrangement joins TRBV24-1 to TRBJ2-2; weak D call: TRBD1 (6 bases). The CDR3 has 15 residues. Per germline, CDR1 KGHDR and CDR2 SFDVKD. V was trimmed by 6 bases and J by 2 bases, leaving 12 bases between them. CDR3 loop: CATSPTGLNTGELFF. The CDR3 region has the DNA TGTGCCACCAGTCCGACAGGACTCAACACCGGGGAGCTGTTTTTT.

The chain links TRBV18 to TRBJ2-3; tentatively, D is TRBD1 (6 bases). Looked up from germline, CDR1 is KGHSH and CDR2 is LQKENI. This CDR3 has 12 residues. Trimming stripped 5 bases from V and 6 bases from J, with 9 bases between. The CDR3 loop reads CASSSGVDTQYF. CDR3 coding DNA: TGTGCCAGCTCATCAGGGGTTGATACGCAGTATTTT.

This chain connects TRBV6-6 to TRBJ2-1; 10 bases line up with TRBD2. CDR3 length: 15 residues. Germline V gene data show CDR1 as MNHNY and CDR2 as SVGAGI (reference sequence). The trim removed 1 base at V and 8 bases at J, leaving 5 bases unmatched. This CDR3 reads CASSYWASGGDEQFF. DNA of the CDR3: TGTGCCAGCAGTTACTGGGCTAGCGGGGGTGATGAGCAGTTCTTC.

This rearrangement joins TRBV14 to TRBJ1-4; 8 bases agree with TRBD1. With V trimmed by 1 base and J by 7 bases, 14 bases remained unmatched. The CDR3 contains 18 residues. CDR1 and CDR2 (germline): SGHDN, FVKESK. The CDR3 DNA sequence: TGTGCCAGCAGCCAAGCTGGGACAGGACAGACTTGGAGTGAAAAACTGTTTTTT. Protein: CASSQAGTGQTWSEKLFF.

The rearrangement joins TRBV30 to TRBJ1-3, with a tentative D call TRBD1 (6 bases). The ends were cut back, 5 bases at V and 0 bases at J, with 11 bases in the middle. The V gene's germline CDR1 is GTSNPN and CDR2 SVGIG (reference sequence). The length of the CDR3 is 14 residues. CDR3 DNA: TGTGCCTGGGACAGGAGGACCTCTGGAAACACCATATATTTT. Amino acid sequence: CAWDRRTSGNTIYF.

CDR3 sequence (DNA): TGTGCCAGCAGCTTCGAGGTCCGGGGATATCAGCCCCAGCATTTT. Protein: CASSFEVRGYQPQHF. This chain uses TRBV5-8 with TRBJ1-5; D is uncertain. This CDR3 has 15 residues. With 2 bases removed from V and 5 bases from J, the gap between germline ends came to 14 bases. Germline CDR1 reads SGHTS; CDR2 reads YDEGEE.

The V call is TRBV6-1, the J call TRBJ1-1; 9 nucleotides align to TRBD1. Germline CDR1 and CDR2: MNHNS and SASEGT. The CDR3 extends over 15 amino acids. V was pared by 3 bases and J by 11 bases, with 13 bases of the junction left unmatched. The CDR3 nucleotides read TGTGCCAGCAGTGACGTGCCCTGGACAGGGGTGTATGCTTTCTTT. Protein: CASSDVPWTGVYAFF.

The rearrangement joins TRBV6-5 to TRBJ1-6; D is unresolved. The V gene lost 0 bases and the J gene lost 3 bases, with 6 bases spanning the gap. There are 15 residues in the CDR3. Per the germline V gene, CDR1 is MNHEY and CDR2 is SVGAGI. CDR3 residues: CASSYSEGYNSPLHF. In DNA, the CDR3 is TGTGCCAGCAGTTACTCGGAGGGCTATAATTCACCCCTCCACTTT.

This sequence joins TRBV6-5 and TRBJ1-6; D might be TRBD1 (5 bases). V was cut by 7 bases and J by 9 bases, with 16 bases left in between. CDR1 is MNHEY and CDR2 is SVGAGI in the germline V gene. The CDR3 has 14 residues. The CDR3 DNA reads TGTGCCAGCACCAAAGGAGGGGATAGTTCACCCCTCCACTTT. Translating gives CASTKGGDSSPLHF.

The genes are TRBV15 and TRBJ1-1; unclear D gene. The CDR3 is 13 amino acids. V was cut by 4 bases and J by 5 bases, with 11 bases left in between. Per germline, CDR1 LNHNV and CDR2 YYDKDF (reference sequence). The CDR3 bases are TGTGCCACCAGCATAAGAACGGGAACTGAAGCTTTCTTT. Translation: CATSIRTGTEAFF.

The chain's CDR3 is CASSLSARQATF. The CDR3 DNA follows: TGTGCCAGCAGCCTTTCCGCTCGTCAAGCAACCTTC. The chain combines TRBV3-1 (or the pseudogene TRBV3-2) with TRBJ1-2, with D unclear. The CDR3 extends over 12 amino acids. Germline values: CDR1 LGHDT, CDR2 YNNKEL (reference sequence). Trimming shortened V by 4 bases and J by 14 bases, and 17 bases separated the two germline ends.

The chain recombines TRBV19 with TRBJ1-1, with 7 bases identical to TRBD1. J was trimmed by 1 base and V by 5 bases; bases with no gene match: 7. CDR3 length equals 15 residues. The V gene's germline CDR1 is LNHDA and CDR2 SQIVND (reference sequence). The CDR3 here is CASSAADRRNTEAFF. The CDR3 DNA sequence: TGTGCCAGTAGTGCTGCGGACAGGCGGAACACTGAAGCTTTCTTT.

This clone was seen only a few times. This chain uses TRBV5-1 with TRBJ1-1, with D unclear. Trimming took 0 bases from V and 10 from J, leaving 7 bases between them. CDR3 length: 11 amino acids. Per the germline V gene, CDR1 is SGHRS and CDR2 is YFSETQ. DNA for the CDR3: TGCGCCAGCAGCTTGGGCCGAGGAGCTTTCTTT. This gives the protein CASSLGRGAFF.

V and J are TRBV24-1 and TRBJ1-6, with 8 nucleotides matching TRBD1. Trimming removed 7 bases from V and 9 bases from J; junction bases left unmatched: 4. Germline values: CDR1 KGHDR, CDR2 SFDVKD. This CDR3 spans 13 amino acids. This chain's CDR3 is CATSQGASSPLHF. As DNA, the CDR3 is TGTGCCACCAGCCAGGGGGCGAGTTCACCCCTCCACTTT.